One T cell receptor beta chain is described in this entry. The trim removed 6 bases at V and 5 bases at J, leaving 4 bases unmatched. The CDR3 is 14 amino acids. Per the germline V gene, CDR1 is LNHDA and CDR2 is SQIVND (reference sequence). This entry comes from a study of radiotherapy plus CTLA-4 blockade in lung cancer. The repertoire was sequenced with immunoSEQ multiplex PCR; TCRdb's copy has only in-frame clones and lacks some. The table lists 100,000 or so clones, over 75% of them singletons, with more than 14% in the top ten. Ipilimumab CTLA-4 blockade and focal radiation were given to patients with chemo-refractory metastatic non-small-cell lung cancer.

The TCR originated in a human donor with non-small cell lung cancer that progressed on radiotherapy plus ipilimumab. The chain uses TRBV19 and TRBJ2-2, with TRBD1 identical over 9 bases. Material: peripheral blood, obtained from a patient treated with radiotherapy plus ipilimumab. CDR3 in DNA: TGTGCCAGTAGGGGGACAGGGCGAACCGGGGAGCTGTTTTTT. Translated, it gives CASRGTGRTGELFF.